The clone carrying this T cell receptor beta chain was observed many times. Germline V CDR1 and CDR2: ENHRY, SYGVKD. The CDR3 is made up of 11 amino acids. The V and J ends lost 6 bases and 7 bases respectively, with 9 bases between them. This sample was included in a study of T cells in Graves' hyperthyroidism and ophthalmopathy. TCR beta CDR3 sequences were amplified from RNA transcripts. With the HTBI primer set, the TCR CDR3 went through a first round of RT-PCR. TCRdb fed the multiplex PCR reads into MiXCR, producing one record per CDR3 protein. This table holds 700,000 or so distinct CDR3 sequences, 16% found once.

The material sequenced was blood. The chain carries TRBV10-3 and TRBJ1-1; possibly TRBD1 for D (5 bases). The receptor's source is a man between 18 and 29 years old with Graves' hyperthyroidism. In DNA, the CDR3 is TGTGCCATCAGGAGGCAGGGTGAAGCTTTCTTT. It translates to CAIRRQGEAFF.